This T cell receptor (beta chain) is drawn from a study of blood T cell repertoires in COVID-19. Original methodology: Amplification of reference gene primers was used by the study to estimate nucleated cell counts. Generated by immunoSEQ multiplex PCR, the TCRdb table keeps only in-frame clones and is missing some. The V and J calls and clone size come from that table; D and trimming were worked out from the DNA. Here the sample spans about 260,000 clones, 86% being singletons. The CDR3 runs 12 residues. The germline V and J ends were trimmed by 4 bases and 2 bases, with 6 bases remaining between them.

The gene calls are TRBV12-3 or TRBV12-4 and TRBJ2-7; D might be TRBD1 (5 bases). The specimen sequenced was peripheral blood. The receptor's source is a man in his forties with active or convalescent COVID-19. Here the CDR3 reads CASSWGTYEQYF. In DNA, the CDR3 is TGTGCCAGCAGTTGGGGCACCTACGAGCAGTACTTC.